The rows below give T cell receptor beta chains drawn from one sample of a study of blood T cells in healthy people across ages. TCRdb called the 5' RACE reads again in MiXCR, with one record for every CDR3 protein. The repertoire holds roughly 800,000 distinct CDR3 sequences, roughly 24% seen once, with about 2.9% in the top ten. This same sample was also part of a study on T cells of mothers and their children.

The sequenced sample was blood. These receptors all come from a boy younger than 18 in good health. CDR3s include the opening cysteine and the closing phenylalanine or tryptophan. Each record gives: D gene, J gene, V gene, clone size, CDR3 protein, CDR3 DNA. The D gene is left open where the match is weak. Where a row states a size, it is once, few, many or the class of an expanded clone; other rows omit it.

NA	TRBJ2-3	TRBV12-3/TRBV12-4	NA	CASSAYTDTQYF	TGTGCCAGCAGTGCCTACACAGATACGCAGTATTTT
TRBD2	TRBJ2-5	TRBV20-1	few	CSAKSRGEETQYF	TGCAGTGCAAAATCGCGGGGGGAAGAGACCCAGTACTTC
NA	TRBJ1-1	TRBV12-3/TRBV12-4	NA	CASSWVTVNTEAFF	TGTGCCAGCAGTTGGGTGACGGTTAACACTGAAGCTTTCTTT
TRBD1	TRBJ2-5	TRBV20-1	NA	CSARTGVEETKYF	TGCAGTGCTAGGACAGGGGTGGAAGAGACCAAGTACTTC
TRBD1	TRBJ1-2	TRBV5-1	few	CASSLARQGGSYGYTF	TGCGCCAGCAGCTTGGCAAGACAGGGGGGATCCTATGGCTACACCTTC
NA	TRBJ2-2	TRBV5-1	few	CASSLDRPTGELFF	TGCGCCAGCAGCTTGGACAGGCCCACCGGGGAGCTGTTTTTT
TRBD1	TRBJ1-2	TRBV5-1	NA	CASSREAGTGALGNYGYTF	TGCGCCAGCAGCAGAGAAGCCGGGACAGGGGCGCTCGGTAACTATGGCTACACCTTC
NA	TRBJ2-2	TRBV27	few	CASSLSDTGELFF	TGTGCCAGCAGTTTATCGGACACCGGGGAGCTGTTTTTT
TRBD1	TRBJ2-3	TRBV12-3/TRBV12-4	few	CASSFPRGLGTDTQYF	TGTGCCAGCAGTTTTCCAAGGGGGCTGGGCACAGATACGCAGTATTTT
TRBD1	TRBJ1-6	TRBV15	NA	CATSGAPGQPNSPLHF	TGTGCCACCAGCGGGGCACCGGGACAGCCGAATTCGCCCCTCCACTTT
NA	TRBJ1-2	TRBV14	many	CASSQRRWSDGYTF	TGTGCCAGCAGCCAAAGACGGTGGTCAGACGGCTACACCTTC
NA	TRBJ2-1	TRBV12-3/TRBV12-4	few	CASRSDGYNEQFF	TGTGCCAGCAGATCGGACGGTTACAATGAGCAGTTCTTC
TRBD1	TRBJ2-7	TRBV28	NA	CASSLQGARYEQYF	TGTGCCAGCAGTTTACAGGGGGCGAGGTACGAGCAGTACTTC
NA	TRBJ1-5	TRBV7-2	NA	CASSLGEGKPQHF	TGTGCCAGCAGCTTAGGGGAAGGCAAGCCCCAGCATTTT
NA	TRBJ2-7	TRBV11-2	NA	CASSLKVGQPYEQYF	TGTGCCAGCAGCTTAAAGGTCGGACAGCCCTACGAGCAGTACTTC
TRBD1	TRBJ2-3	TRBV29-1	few	CSAGTAGTDTQYF	TGCAGCGCCGGGACAGCAGGCACAGATACGCAGTATTTT
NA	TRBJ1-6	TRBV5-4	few	CASSHRDYNSPLHF	TGTGCCAGCAGCCACAGGGATTATAATTCACCCCTCCACTTT
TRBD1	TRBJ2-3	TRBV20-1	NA	CSARGQGAPDTQYF	TGCAGTGCTAGGGGACAGGGGGCCCCAGATACGCAGTATTTT
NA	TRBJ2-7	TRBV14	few	CASSQVGRNEQYF	TGTGCCAGCAGCCAAGTGGGGAGGAACGAGCAGTACTTC
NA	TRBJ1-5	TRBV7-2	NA	CASSLQGEANQPQHF	TGTGCCAGCAGCCTACAGGGTGAGGCCAATCAGCCCCAGCATTTT
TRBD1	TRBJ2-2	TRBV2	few	CASQGAGELFF	TGTGCCAGCCAGGGGGCCGGGGAGCTGTTTTTT
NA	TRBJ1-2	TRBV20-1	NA	CSAPRTGSGYTF	TGCAGTGCTCCCCGGACCGGCTCTGGCTACACCTTC
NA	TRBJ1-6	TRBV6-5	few	CASMLQSSYNSPLHF	TGTGCCAGCATGCTCCAGAGCTCCTATAATTCACCCCTCCACTTT
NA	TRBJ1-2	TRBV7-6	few	CASSPRRNLYGYTF	TGTGCCAGCAGCCCCCGCAGAAATCTCTATGGCTACACCTTC
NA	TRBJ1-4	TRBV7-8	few	CASRLGRQYEKLFF	TGTGCCAGCAGACTAGGACGCCAGTATGAAAAACTGTTTTTT
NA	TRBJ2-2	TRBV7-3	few	CASSLLMGAGTGELFF	TGTGCCAGCAGCCTCCTAATGGGTGCTGGCACCGGGGAGCTGTTTTTT
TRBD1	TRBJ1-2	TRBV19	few	CASSISNVRDSEYGYTF	TGTGCCAGTAGTATATCGAACGTCCGGGACAGCGAGTATGGCTACACCTTC
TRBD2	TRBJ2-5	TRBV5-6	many	CASSLAGSETQYF	TGTGCCAGCAGTCTAGCGGGGTCGGAGACCCAGTACTTC
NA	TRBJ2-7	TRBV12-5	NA	CASGLPSAGSYEQYF	TGTGCTAGTGGTTTGCCTTCTGCGGGGTCCTACGAGCAGTACTTC
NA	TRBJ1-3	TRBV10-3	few	CAIRTVSSGNTIYF	TGTGCCATCAGGACAGTGAGCTCTGGAAACACCATATATTTT
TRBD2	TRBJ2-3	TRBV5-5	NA	CASSTIAGADTDTQYF	TGTGCCAGCAGCACGATAGCGGGGGCCGACACAGATACGCAGTATTTT
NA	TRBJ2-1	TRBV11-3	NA	CASSFTSKDNEQFF	TGTGCCAGCAGCTTCACCTCGAAGGACAATGAGCAGTTCTTC
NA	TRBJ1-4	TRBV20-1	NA	CSAGGRGKEKLFF	TGCAGTGCTGGCGGCAGGGGTAAAGAAAAACTGTTTTTT
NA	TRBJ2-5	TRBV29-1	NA	CSVGHGTIQETQYF	TGCAGCGTGGGGCATGGGACGATTCAAGAGACCCAGTACTTC
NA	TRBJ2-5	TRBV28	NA	CASSPDRNEETQYF	TGTGCCAGCAGCCCTGACAGGAATGAAGAGACCCAGTACTTC
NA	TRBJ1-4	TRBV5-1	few	CASSQGFRGINEKLFF	TGCGCCAGCAGCCAGGGGTTTAGGGGAATTAATGAAAAACTGTTTTTT
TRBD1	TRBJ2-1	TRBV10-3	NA	CAISGGGAYNEQFF	TGTGCCATCAGTGGAGGGGGCGCCTACAATGAGCAGTTCTTC
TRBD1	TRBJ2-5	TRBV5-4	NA	CASRLDRDQETQYF	TGTGCCAGCAGACTGGACAGGGACCAAGAGACCCAGTACTTC
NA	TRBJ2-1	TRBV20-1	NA	CSAINRSSYNEQFF	TGCAGTGCCATAAACAGGAGCTCCTACAATGAGCAGTTCTTC
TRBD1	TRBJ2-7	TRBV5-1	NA	CASSPRAGGGEQYF	TGCGCCAGCAGCCCCCGGGCAGGGGGCGGCGAGCAGTACTTC